A single sample is the source of the 7 T cell receptor beta chains below, sequenced in a study of blood T cell repertoires in COVID-19. Profiling relied on immunoSEQ multiplex PCR, and the TCRdb table lists in-frame clones only, not all of them. The table includes about 210,000 clones, over 75% detected once. Source material: peripheral blood. The receptors come from a woman between 65 and 79 years old with COVID-19, enrolled during active disease.

The chain is built from TRBV10-3 and TRBJ1-1, with 9 bases matching TRBD1. The CDR3 is 15 residues long. Germline CDR1 ENHRY, CDR2 SYGVKD. V shed 6 bases and J 1 base; nucleotides not matched to a gene: 6. The CDR3 loop reads CAISETGGKNTEAFF. CDR3 nucleotide sequence: TGTGCCATCAGCGAGACAGGGGGGAAGAACACTGAAGCTTTCTTT.

The rearrangement joins TRBV19 to TRBJ2-1, with TRBD1 matching 8 bases. This CDR3 contains 15 residues. V gave up 10 bases and J gave up 5 bases; unmatched junction bases: 13. Germline assignment: CDR1 LNHDA and CDR2 SQIVND (reference sequence). DNA for the CDR3: TGTGCCACCACTCCCCGGGACAGGTTAGACAATGAGCAGTTCTTC. It codes for CATTPRDRLDNEQFF.

The genes are TRBV12-3 or TRBV12-4 and TRBJ1-1; a weak D match, TRBD1 (5 bases). The CDR3 consists of 12 residues. Trimming took off 10 bases at V and 3 bases at J, with 12 bases between the two ends. The CDR3 spells CAIGRGDTEAFF. In nucleotides, the CDR3 is TGTGCCATCGGTCGGGGGGACACTGAAGCTTTCTTT.

The V call is TRBV7-2, the J call TRBJ1-2; D possibly corresponds to TRBD1 (5 bases). Germline CDR1 is SGHTA and CDR2 is FQGNSA. The CDR3 loop spans 12 amino acids. The V and J ends lost 5 bases and 6 bases respectively, with 10 bases between them. CDR3 nucleotides: TGTGCCAGCAGCCCGGCGGGGGATGGCTACACCTTC. Translated: CASSPAGDGYTF. Based on the CDR3 plus reference TRBV7-2 and TRBJ1-2, the full variable domain is GAGVSQSPSNKVTEKGKDVELRCDPISGHTALYWYRQSLGQGLEFLIYFQGNSAPDKSGLPSDRFSAERTGGSVSTLTIQRTQQEDSAVYLCASSPAGDGYTFGSGTRLTVV.

The genes are TRBV14 and TRBJ1-5; TRBD1 matches at 10 bases. In germline, CDR1 is SGHDN, CDR2 FVKESK. The CDR3 runs 20 residues. Trimming at V came to 4 bases and at J to 0 bases, leaving 15 bases not matched to a gene. The CDR3 region is CASSLKLDRGLKNSNQPQHF. The DNA of the CDR3 is TGTGCCAGCAGCCTAAAGCTCGACAGGGGGCTCAAAAATAGCAATCAGCCCCAGCATTTT.

A single count supports this clone. The chain employs TRBV12-5 and TRBJ1-1; the D is unclear. CDR3 size: 13 residues. V was cut by 1 base and J by 8 bases, with 11 bases left in between. Germline-derived CDR1 and CDR2 are LGHNT and FRNRAP. The CDR3: CASGLAQRGEAFF. CDR3 DNA: TGTGCTAGTGGTTTGGCCCAGCGCGGGGAAGCTTTCTTT.

The genes are TRBV24-1 and TRBJ2-2, with 9 bases lining up with TRBD1. Germline V lookup: CDR1 KGHDR, CDR2 SFDVKD. V lost 7 bases, J lost 3 bases, and 2 bases stayed unmatched. CDR3 length equals 14 residues. CDR3 DNA sequence: TGTGCCACCAGGGGACAGGGCGACACCGGGGAGCTGTTTTTT. This codes for CATRGQGDTGELFF.